This T cell receptor beta chain stems from a study of identical twins. Study results and limitations: Conclusions leaned on cross-sectional statistical analysis and did not track the same donors over time.

There are many counts of this clonotype. Antigen specificity is unknown. Template switching (which added a universal primer site) was used, and cDNA carried unique molecular identifiers. A single record per CDR3 protein comes from TCRdb applying MiXCR to the 5' RACE reads. The sample has around 1.7 million distinct CDR3 sequences; under 35% are singletons. This receptor was obtained from a newborn girl in good health. Sequences were obtained from cord blood.

The CDR3 spells CASSLALGRGLNEQFF. CDR3 DNA sequence: TGTGCCAGCAGTTTAGCGTTAGGAAGGGGGCTGAATGAGCAGTTCTTC. The rearrangement uses TRBV12-3 or TRBV12-4 and TRBJ2-1; 7 positions agree with TRBD1. The CDR3 totals 16 residues. V shed 0 bases, J shed 7 bases, and the junction held 9 bases outside the gene matches.